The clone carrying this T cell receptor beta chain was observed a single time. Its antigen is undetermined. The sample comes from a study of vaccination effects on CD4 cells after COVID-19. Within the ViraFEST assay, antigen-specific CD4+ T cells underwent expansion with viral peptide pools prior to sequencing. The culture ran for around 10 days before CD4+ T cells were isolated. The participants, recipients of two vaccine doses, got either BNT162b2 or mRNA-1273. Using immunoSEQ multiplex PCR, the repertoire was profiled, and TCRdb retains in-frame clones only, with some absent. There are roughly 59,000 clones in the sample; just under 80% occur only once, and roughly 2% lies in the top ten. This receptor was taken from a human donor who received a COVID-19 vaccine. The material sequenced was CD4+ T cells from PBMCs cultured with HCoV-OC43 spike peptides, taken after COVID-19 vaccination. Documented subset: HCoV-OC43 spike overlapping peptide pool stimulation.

The CDR3, as DNA: TGTGCCAGCAGTTACTCGATCCACAGGCCCTCAGCCAAAAACATTCAGTACTTC. This codes for CASSYSIHRPSAKNIQYF. The V gene is TRBV6-2 or TRBV6-3, the J gene TRBJ2-4, with D tentatively TRBD1 (5 bases). The CDR3 is 18 residues long. The germline gives CDR1 MNHEY, CDR2 SVGEGT. Trimming removed 0 bases from V and 0 bases from J, with 15 bases in between.